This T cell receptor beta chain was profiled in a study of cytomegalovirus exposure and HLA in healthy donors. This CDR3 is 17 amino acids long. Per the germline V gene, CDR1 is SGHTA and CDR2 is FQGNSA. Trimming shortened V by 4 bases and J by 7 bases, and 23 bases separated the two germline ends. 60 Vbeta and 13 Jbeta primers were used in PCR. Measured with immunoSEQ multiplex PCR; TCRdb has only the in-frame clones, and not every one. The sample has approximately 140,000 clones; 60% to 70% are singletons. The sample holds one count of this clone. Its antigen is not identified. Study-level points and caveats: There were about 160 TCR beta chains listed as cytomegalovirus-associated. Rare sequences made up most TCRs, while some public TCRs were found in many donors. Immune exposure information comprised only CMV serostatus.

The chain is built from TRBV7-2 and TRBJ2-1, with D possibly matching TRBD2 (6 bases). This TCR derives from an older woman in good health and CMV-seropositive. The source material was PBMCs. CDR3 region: CASSSAGSGRHSNEQFF. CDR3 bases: TGTGCCAGCAGCTCGGCCGGGAGCGGAAGACACTCAAATGAGCAGTTCTTC.